The following is a T cell receptor (beta chain) sequence with its context. It lacks a known antigen. Base qualities are not at hand, and no much larger clone is one base apart. The data derive from a study of T cell changes during pregnancy in multiple sclerosis (dated by TCRdb to the late 2010s). Context from the whole study: In women with multiple sclerosis, the researchers looked at how the T cell repertoire shifted as pregnancy progressed.

The library was built by means of the immunoSEQ multiplex PCR assay. TCRdb retrieved this table from immuneACCESS and kept in-frame rearrangements only. Not all clones are present; in checked studies, unresolved V genes account for under half, and no reason is known for the remainder. The sample profile shows roughly 89,000 clones; about 93% of them were found once. About 4.5% of the sample rests with the top ten. The source is a female donor with multiple sclerosis, enrolled in a pregnancy study. Material: peripheral blood, obtained in the first trimester of pregnancy.

The DNA sequence reads TGTGCCAGCAATATGGGGGGGAATGGCTTCGGAGCTTTCTTT. This sequence encodes CASNMGGNGFGAFF. The chain joins TRBV14 to TRBJ1-1; the best D guess is TRBD1, with 5 bases matching. The CDR1 and CDR2 encoded by the germline V gene are SGHDN and FVKESK. At the junction V is shortened by 7 bases and J by 10 bases, with 22 bases in between. The CDR3 runs 14 amino acids, cysteine and phenylalanine included. Left in the record is the CDR3 DNA by itself, 42 bases read in frame from the first base.